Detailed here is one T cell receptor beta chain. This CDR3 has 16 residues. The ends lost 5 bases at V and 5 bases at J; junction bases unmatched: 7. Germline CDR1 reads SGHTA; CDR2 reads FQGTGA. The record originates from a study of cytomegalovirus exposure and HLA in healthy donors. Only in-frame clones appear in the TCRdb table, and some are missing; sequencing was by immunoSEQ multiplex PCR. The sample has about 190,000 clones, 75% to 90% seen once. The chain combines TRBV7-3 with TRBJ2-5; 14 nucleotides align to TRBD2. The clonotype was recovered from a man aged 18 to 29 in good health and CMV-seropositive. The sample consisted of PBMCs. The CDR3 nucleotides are TGTGCCAGCAGCCGGACTAGCGGGAGGCGGGGGGAGACCCAGTACTTC. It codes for CASSRTSGRRGETQYF. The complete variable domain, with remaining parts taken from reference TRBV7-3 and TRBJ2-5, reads GAGVSQTPSNKVTEKGKYVELRCDPISGHTALYWYRQSLGQGPEFLIYFQGTGAADDSGLPNDRFFAVRPEGSVSTLKIQRTERGDSAVYLCASSRTSGRRGETQYFGPGTRLLVL.